The clone carrying this T cell receptor (beta chain) was detected only once. The antigen is unknown. This sample is part of a study of cytomegalovirus exposure and HLA in healthy donors. Findings of the study overall: Of the V segments, some could not be distinguished, including TRBV6-2 and TRBV6-3, and were excluded.

V shed 4 bases and J 4 bases; nucleotides not matched to a gene: 12. Per germline, CDR1 LNHDA and CDR2 SQIVND (reference sequence). CDR3 length: 16 amino acids. Amplification used 60 Vbeta primers and 13 Jbeta primers. Produced via immunoSEQ multiplex PCR; TCRdb's table is partial and in-frame only. The sample lists some 150,000 clones; about 75% were seen once. V is TRBV19 and J is TRBJ2-7, with 8 bases that match TRBD2. Material: PBMCs. The TCR originated in a man in his forties or fifties in good health and CMV-seronegative. The CDR3 nucleotides are TGTGCCAGTAGTACCGGAGCTGCGGGGGGCGGATACGAGCAGTACTTC. It codes for CASSTGAAGGGYEQYF. The variable domain in full, with the rest retrieved from reference TRBV19 and TRBJ2-7, is DGGITQSPKYLFRKEGQNVTLSCEQNLNHDAMYWYRQDPGQGLRLIYYSQIVNDFQKGDIAEGYSVSREKKESFPLTVTSAQKNPTAFYLCASSTGAAGGGYEQYFGPGTRLTVT.